A single sample is the source of the 30 T cell receptor beta chains below, sequenced in a study of blood T cell repertoires in COVID-19. Sequenced by immunoSEQ multiplex PCR; TCRdb stores in-frame clones only, minus some. The top ten hold around 6.9% of the sample, which has some 96,000 clones, about 90% seen once. Sequencing input: peripheral blood. The receptor source for this set is a man under 40 in a cohort sampled during active COVID-19.

This clone came up once. The chain has TRBV5-5 and TRBJ1-1; D remains unclear. Germline V gene sequence: CDR1 SGHKS, CDR2 YYEKEE (reference sequence). Trimming cost V 0 bases and J 2 bases, with 17 bases left between them. The CDR3 has 17 residues. The CDR3 is CASSLAAGFPFNTEAFF. CDR3 DNA: TGTGCCAGCAGCTTGGCCGCGGGATTTCCCTTCAACACTGAAGCTTTCTTT.

V usage is TRBV9 and J usage is TRBJ1-4; 7 nucleotides match TRBD1. This CDR3 is built from 16 residues. Germline V gives CDR1 SGDLS, CDR2 YYNGEE. The J segment lost 7 bases and the V segment lost 7 bases, leaving 16 bases of the junction unmatched. CDR3 region: CASALRTGEVCEKLFF. CDR3 nucleotides: TGTGCCAGCGCCTTGCGAACAGGGGAGGTGTGTGAAAAACTGTTTTTT.

The chain recombines TRBV5-4 with TRBJ2-7; TRBD2 might be the D (6 bases). The germline V gene encodes CDR1 SGHNT and CDR2 YYREEE (reference sequence). The V gene lost 3 bases and the J gene lost 5 bases, with 9 bases spanning the gap. The CDR3 sequence is 12 residues long. DNA of the CDR3: TGTGCCAGCAGCTCCGGGGGTCACGAGCAGTACTTC. Translation gives CASSSGGHEQYF.

The gene calls are TRBV3-1 (or the pseudogene TRBV3-2) and TRBJ2-5; D may be TRBD2 (6 bases). Trimming took off 4 bases at V and 5 bases at J, with 20 bases between the two ends. Germline CDR1 LGHDT, CDR2 YNNKEL (reference sequence). This CDR3 has 16 amino acids. The CDR3: CASSLRSTSRRETQYF. CDR3 nucleotide sequence: TGTGCCAGCAGCCTGCGCAGTACTAGCCGAAGGGAGACCCAGTACTTC.

The chain employs TRBV10-3 and TRBJ2-7; the D gene is possibly TRBD1 (7 bases). The CDR3 has 19 amino acids. The germline gives CDR1 ENHRY, CDR2 SYGVKD. V lost 4 bases and J 0 bases, leaving 25 bases between the germline ends. CDR3 DNA sequence: TGTGCCATCAGTGGCCTCGGTGCAGGGGGGATAAGGAGCTCCTACGAGCAGTACTTC. This sequence encodes CAISGLGAGGIRSSYEQYF.

This clone was seen only a few times. J is TRBJ1-3 and V is TRBV12-3 or TRBV12-4, with D hard to call. The length of the CDR3 is 12 residues. The V end was cut by 4 bases, the J end by 4 bases, with 5 bases between. The CDR3, as DNA: TGTGCCAGCAGTTCTCTCGGAAACACCATATATTTT. It is translated as CASSSLGNTIYF.

In this sample, this clone turned up a few times. The chain couples TRBV30 to TRBJ2-2, with 9 bases fitting TRBD1. CDR3 length: 15 residues. Germline trimming cut 1 base from V and 3 bases from J; bases unmatched to any gene: 3. Germline loops: CDR1 GTSNPN, CDR2 SVGIG (reference sequence). The CDR3 region has the DNA TGTGCCTGGAGTGCCGGGGACAGGGACACCGGGGAGCTGTTTTTT. It is translated as CAWSAGDRDTGELFF.

The V call is TRBV29-1, the J call TRBJ2-7, with D unclear. V lost 3 bases and J 4 bases, leaving 7 bases between the germline ends. CDR3 length: 11 residues. Germline lookup yields CDR1 SQVTM and CDR2 ANQGSEA. CDR3 DNA sequence: TGCAGCGTTGAGGCCCAATACGAGCAGTACTTC. Translated: CSVEAQYEQYF.

This chain connects TRBV28 to TRBJ2-1; TRBD2 might be the D (6 bases). CDR1 and CDR2 (germline): MDHEN, SYDVKM. V lost 7 bases, J lost 7 bases, and 17 bases lay in between. The CDR3 loop spans 14 amino acids. In DNA, the CDR3 is TGTGCCAGCAAGGGCGGGGTGGTGGGAAATGAGCAGTTCTTC. This codes for CASKGGVVGNEQFF.

The chain employs TRBV24-1 and TRBJ2-1; D might be TRBD2 (5 bases). V was shortened by 3 bases and J by 7 bases, with 15 bases between the two germline ends. Germline assignment: CDR1 KGHDR and CDR2 SFDVKD. The CDR3 contains 15 residues. The CDR3 nucleotides read TGTGCCACCAGTGATAGCGGTAGGTCGTGGAATGAGCAGTTCTTC. It codes for CATSDSGRSWNEQFF.

This clone has a single count. This sequence joins TRBV4-2 and TRBJ2-1; possible D gene TRBD2, 5 bases. Germline CDR1 and CDR2: LGHNA and YNFKEQ. Trimming pared 4 bases from V and 8 bases from J, leaving 18 bases between. The CDR3 has 15 residues. The CDR3: CASSLRSLEVDEQFF. Here the CDR3 DNA reads TGTGCCAGCAGCCTCAGATCACTAGAGGTCGATGAGCAGTTCTTC.

The J gene is TRBJ1-2, the V gene TRBV10-3, with 10 bases that match TRBD1. The ends lost 0 bases at V and 4 bases at J; junction bases unmatched: 8. The CDR3 contains 17 residues. The germline gives CDR1 ENHRY, CDR2 SYGVKD. The CDR3 DNA reads TGTGCCATCAGTGAGTCCGGGACAGGGGTTCGAGTCTATGGCTACACCTTC. Translated, it gives CAISESGTGVRVYGYTF.

The chain couples TRBV5-1 to TRBJ1-2, with TRBD1 matching over 9 bases. The CDR3 has 13 residues. J gave up 5 bases and V 4 bases, and 3 bases lay outside the gene matches. The V gene's germline CDR1 is SGHRS and CDR2 YFSETQ. CDR3 nucleotide sequence: TGCGCCAGCAGCCCCGGGACAGGGTATGGCTACACCTTC. Translation gives CASSPGTGYGYTF.

The chain employs TRBV29-1 and TRBJ2-1; 10 positions match TRBD1. V was pared by 6 bases and J by 4 bases, with 6 bases of the junction left unmatched. This CDR3 is 14 amino acids long. Germline V gives CDR1 SQVTM, CDR2 ANQGSEA. The CDR3 region has the DNA TGCAGCGTCCGACAGGGGGCGTTATACAATGAGCAGTTCTTC. Its translation is CSVRQGALYNEQFF.

Regarding this clone: The same CDR3 can be traced to other DNA sequences in this sample. V usage is TRBV5-1 and J usage is TRBJ1-1, with D possibly matching TRBD1 (6 bases). Germline V gene lookup returns CDR1 SGHRS and CDR2 YFSETQ. This CDR3 has 14 amino acids. V was pared by 0 bases and J by 3 bases, with 9 bases between. The CDR3 is CASSLGTVDTEAFF. CDR3 coding DNA: TGCGCCAGCAGCTTGGGGACAGTAGACACTGAAGCTTTCTTT.

This rearrangement joins TRBV6-5 to TRBJ1-6; D gene unclear. With 6 bases removed from V and 11 bases from J, the gap between germline ends came to 14 bases. The CDR3 consists of 13 residues. The germline V gene has CDR1 MNHEY and CDR2 SVGAGI. The CDR3 protein is CASRPLLEPPLHF. The CDR3 DNA reads as TGTGCCAGCAGACCCCTGCTGGAGCCACCCCTCCACTTT.

This clone was detected only once. The chain has TRBV28 and TRBJ2-4; no definite D call. Trimming cost V 4 bases and J 5 bases, with 15 bases left between them. Germline lookup yields CDR1 MDHEN and CDR2 SYDVKM. This CDR3 is built from 15 residues. CDR3 DNA: TGTGCCAGCAGTTCGGGTGGAGTTGAGCAAAACATTCAGTACTTC. It yields the protein CASSSGGVEQNIQYF.

The chain joins TRBV3-1 (or the pseudogene TRBV3-2) to TRBJ1-1; D may be TRBD1 (5 bases). Germline V gene sequence: CDR1 LGHDT, CDR2 YNNKEL (reference sequence). Trimming took 0 bases from V and 4 from J, leaving 15 bases between them. The CDR3 consists of 16 residues. For the CDR3, the DNA is TGTGCCAGCAGCCAAGATACCACCGGGGGGAGCACTGAAGCTTTCTTT. It is translated as CASSQDTTGGSTEAFF.

V gene TRBV27 combines with J gene TRBJ2-7; D ambiguous. In germline, CDR1 is MNHEY, CDR2 SMNVEV (reference sequence). This CDR3 is built from 13 residues. V was pared by 3 bases and J by 1 base, with 7 bases between. The CDR3 region has the DNA TGTGCCAGCAGTTTCTCGGTTTCCTACGAGCAGTACTTC. This codes for CASSFSVSYEQYF.

V usage is TRBV4-1 and J usage is TRBJ1-5, with D possibly matching TRBD1 (6 bases). V was cut by 4 bases and J by 3 bases, with 19 bases left in between. CDR3 length equals 17 residues. Per germline, CDR1 MGHRA and CDR2 YSYEKL. The CDR3 spells CASSPYRDNYNNQPQHF. CDR3 coding DNA: TGCGCCAGCAGCCCCTACCGGGACAACTACAACAATCAGCCCCAGCATTTT.

The chain employs TRBV29-1 and TRBJ2-7; possibly TRBD1 for D (7 bases). CDR3 length equals 13 residues. V dropped 7 bases and J dropped 7 bases, with 20 bases sitting between them. Germline CDR1 is SQVTM and CDR2 is ANQGSEA. The CDR3 region is CSGGDSAFGEQYF. CDR3 in DNA: TGCAGCGGGGGGGACAGCGCTTTCGGGGAGCAGTACTTC.

This chain joins TRBV4-2 and TRBJ2-1; a weak D match, TRBD1 (6 bases). Germline-derived CDR1 and CDR2 are LGHNA and YNFKEQ. The CDR3 runs 15 residues. Trimming took off 0 bases at V and 5 bases at J, with 11 bases between the two ends. The CDR3: CASSQDPGHHNEQFF. CDR3 coding DNA: TGTGCCAGCAGCCAAGACCCGGGACATCACAATGAGCAGTTCTTC.

Only one count was recorded for this clone. The chain couples TRBV28 to TRBJ1-2; 9 bases are a match to TRBD1. CDR1 is MDHEN and CDR2 is SYDVKM in the germline V gene. V shed 9 bases, J shed 0 bases, and the junction held 2 bases outside the gene matches. The CDR3 consists of 13 residues. CDR3 sequence reads: CASGDRANYGYTF. DNA of the CDR3: TGTGCCAGTGGGGACAGGGCTAACTATGGCTACACCTTC.

This clone was observed a handful of times. The chain is built from TRBV6-2 or TRBV6-3 and TRBJ1-5, with unresolved D. The V end was cut by 3 bases, the J end by 6 bases, with 9 bases between. The germline gives CDR1 MNHEY, CDR2 SVGEGT. This CDR3 spans 13 amino acids. CDR3 protein: CASSYTGSQPQHF. The CDR3, as DNA: TGTGCCAGCAGTTATACGGGGAGTCAGCCCCAGCATTTT.

V is TRBV7-9 and J is TRBJ1-4; no clear D gene. CDR3 size: 14 residues. Between the trimmed V and J ends, which lost 5 bases and 4 bases, there was a span of 11 bases. Germline CDR1 is SEHNR and CDR2 is FQNEAQ (reference sequence). The chain's CDR3 is CASSQRRYNEKLFF. The CDR3 nucleotides read TGTGCCAGCAGCCAGCGACGGTATAATGAAAAACTGTTTTTT.

This clone showed up just a few times. The chain uses TRBV7-6 and TRBJ2-7, with D perhaps TRBD2 (5 bases). The germline CDR1 and CDR2 sequences are SGHVS and FNYEAQ. V was cut by 4 bases and J by 2 bases, with 21 bases left in between. The CDR3 is 17 residues long. CDR3 nucleotide sequence: TGTGCCAGCAGCTCAGGCAGAGGGAGATTACGGACCTACGAGCAGTACTTC. Translation gives CASSSGRGRLRTYEQYF.

This rearrangement joins TRBV11-2 to TRBJ2-2; D remains unclear. Trimming left V 3 bases short and J 7 bases short, with 12 bases between. Germline V gene lookup returns CDR1 SGHAT and CDR2 FQNNGV. The CDR3 is 14 amino acids. The CDR3 coding sequence is TGTGCCAGCAGCTTGCTAGTTGGGTTCGGGGAGCTGTTTTTT. Its protein product is CASSLLVGFGELFF.

The chain uses TRBV19 and TRBJ2-1, with TRBD2 identical over 8 bases. Germline lookup yields CDR1 LNHDA and CDR2 SQIVND (reference sequence). The CDR3 consists of 15 residues. V shed 3 bases and J 6 bases; nucleotides not matched to a gene: 7. CDR3: CASSIIGGGGNEQFF. CDR3 DNA sequence: TGTGCCAGTAGTATCATCGGGGGGGGAGGCAATGAGCAGTTCTTC.

The V gene is TRBV3-1 (or the pseudogene TRBV3-2), the J gene TRBJ2-3; D may be TRBD2 (7 bases). CDR3 length: 18 amino acids. The V gene's germline CDR1 is LGHDT and CDR2 YNNKEL (reference sequence). V lost 0 bases, J lost 1 base, and 17 bases lay in between. CDR3 sequence: CASSQDRGALRGTDTQYF. CDR3 DNA sequence: TGTGCCAGCAGCCAAGATCGGGGGGCCCTCCGGGGCACAGATACGCAGTATTTT.

V gene TRBV19 combines with J gene TRBJ2-6; no reliable D call. Deletions cut 3 bases from V and 1 base from J, with 13 bases between. Germline V gene lookup returns CDR1 LNHDA and CDR2 SQIVND (reference sequence). This CDR3 contains 17 residues. CDR3 residues: CASSIEAGKSGANVLTF. In DNA, the CDR3 is TGTGCCAGTAGTATTGAGGCCGGCAAGTCTGGGGCCAACGTCCTGACTTTC. Complete variable domain (other parts from reference TRBV19 and TRBJ2-6): DGGITQSPKYLFRKEGQNVTLSCEQNLNHDAMYWYRQDPGQGLRLIYYSQIVNDFQKGDIAEGYSVSREKKESFPLTVTSAQKNPTAFYLCASSIEAGKSGANVLTFGAGSRLTVL.